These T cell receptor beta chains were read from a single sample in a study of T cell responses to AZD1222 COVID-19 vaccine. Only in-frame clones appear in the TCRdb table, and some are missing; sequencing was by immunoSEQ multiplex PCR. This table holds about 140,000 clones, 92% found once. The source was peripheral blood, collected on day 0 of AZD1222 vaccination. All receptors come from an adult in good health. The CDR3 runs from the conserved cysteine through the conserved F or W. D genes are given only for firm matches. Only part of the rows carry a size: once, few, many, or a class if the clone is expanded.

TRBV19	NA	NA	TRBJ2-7	CASTGGYEQYF	TGTGCCAGTACTGGGGGTTACGAGCAGTACTTC
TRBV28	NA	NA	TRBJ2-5	CASSLVPRRGKETQYF	TGTGCCAGCAGTTTAGTCCCTCGGCGCGGGAAAGAGACCCAGTACTTC
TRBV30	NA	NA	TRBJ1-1	CAWSVGTNTEAFF	TGTGCCTGGAGTGTTGGTACGAACACTGAAGCTTTCTTT
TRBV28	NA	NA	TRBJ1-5	CASSPDRTRPQHF	TGTGCCAGCAGTCCCGACAGGACTCGGCCCCAGCATTTT
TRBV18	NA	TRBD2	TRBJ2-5	CASSLGLAGAETQYF	TGTGCCAGCTCACTAGGACTAGCGGGAGCCGAGACCCAGTACTTC
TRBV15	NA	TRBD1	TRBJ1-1	CATSSRDRGDTEAFF	TGTGCCACCAGCAGCCGGGACAGGGGTGACACTGAAGCTTTCTTT
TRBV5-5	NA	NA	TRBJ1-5	CASSSTATNAQPQHF	TGTGCCAGCAGCTCGACAGCGACCAACGCGCAGCCCCAGCATTTT
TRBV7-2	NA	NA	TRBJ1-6	CASSWRLDNSPLHF	TGTGCCAGCAGCTGGAGGTTAGATAATTCACCCCTCCACTTT
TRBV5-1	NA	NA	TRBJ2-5	CASSLGGRETQYF	TGCGCCAGCAGCTTGGGCGGAAGAGAGACCCAGTACTTC
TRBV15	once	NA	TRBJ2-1	CATSREATSYNEQFF	TGTGCCACCAGCAGAGAGGCGACCTCCTACAATGAGCAGTTCTTC
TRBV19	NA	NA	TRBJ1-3	CASSSGSGNTIYF	TGTGCCAGTAGTTCCGGCTCTGGAAACACCATATATTTT
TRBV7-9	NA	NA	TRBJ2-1	CASSFGRGSGYNEQFF	TGTGCCAGCAGCTTCGGAAGGGGATCGGGCTACAATGAGCAGTTCTTC
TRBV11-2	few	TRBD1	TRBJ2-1	CASSSGQGTYNEQFF	TGTGCCAGCAGCTCAGGACAGGGCACCTACAATGAGCAGTTCTTC
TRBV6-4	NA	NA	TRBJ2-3	CASSVRGSTDTQYF	TGTGCCAGCAGTGTCCGGGGATCCACAGATACGCAGTATTTT
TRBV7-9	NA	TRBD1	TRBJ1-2	CASGPSTGGEGYTF	TGTGCCAGCGGACCTTCGACAGGGGGTGAGGGCTACACCTTC
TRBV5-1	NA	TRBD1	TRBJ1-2	CASSSGQVYGYTF	TGCGCCAGCAGCTCTGGACAGGTCTATGGCTACACCTTC
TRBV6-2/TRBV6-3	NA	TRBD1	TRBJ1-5	CASSRTGDNQPQHF	TGTGCCAGCAGCCGTACAGGGGACAATCAGCCCCAGCATTTT
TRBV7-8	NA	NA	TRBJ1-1	CASSLRGAENTEAFF	TGTGCCAGCAGCTTAAGAGGGGCAGAGAACACTGAAGCTTTCTTT
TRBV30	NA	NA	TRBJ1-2	CAWAWDTGRVEANYGYTF	TGTGCCTGGGCCTGGGACACGGGGCGAGTTGAAGCTAACTATGGCTACACCTTC
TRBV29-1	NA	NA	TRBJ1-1	CSASINTEAFF	TGCAGCGCCTCCATTAACACTGAAGCTTTCTTT
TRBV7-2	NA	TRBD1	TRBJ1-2	CASSIQTGSYGYTF	TGTGCCAGCAGCATACAGACAGGGAGTTATGGCTACACCTTC